Below, 25 T cell receptor beta chains from the same sample are listed, as sequenced in a study of shared clonotypes between healthy human individuals. TCRdb's copy holds only in-frame clones and misses some; the assay was immunoSEQ multiplex PCR. The table includes about 560,000 clones, roughly four fifths detected once. Source material: PBMCs. Receptors originate from a middle-aged woman in good health. Some clones in this sample may be carry-over from other donors' samples.

The V call is TRBV28, the J call TRBJ2-3; tentative D call: TRBD2 (6 bases). The CDR3 is 15 residues long. Germline CDR1 MDHEN, CDR2 SYDVKM. Trimming shortened V by 1 base and J by 2 bases, and 10 bases separated the two germline ends. CDR3 nucleotide sequence: TGTGCCAGCAGTTTATTGACGGGAGCCACAGATACGCAGTATTTT. Residues: CASSLLTGATDTQYF.

The rearrangement links TRBV6-5 to TRBJ1-5, with unresolved D. V lost 4 bases and J 9 bases, leaving 13 bases between the germline ends. This CDR3 spans 13 amino acids. CDR1 MNHEY and CDR2 SVGAGI come from the germline V gene. The CDR3 here is CASSSSDGWPQHF. The CDR3 nucleotides are TGTGCCAGCAGTTCCTCAGATGGCTGGCCCCAGCATTTT.

The chain combines TRBV7-9 with TRBJ2-2; D gene ambiguous. Trimming pared 2 bases from V and 5 bases from J, leaving 6 bases between. Looked up from germline, CDR1 is SEHNR and CDR2 is FQNEAQ (reference sequence). CDR3 length equals 13 residues. CDR3 sequence reads: CASSLSRTGELFF. CDR3 DNA: TGTGCCAGCAGCTTAAGTAGAACCGGGGAGCTGTTTTTT.

V is TRBV30 and J is TRBJ2-5; D possibly corresponds to TRBD2 (5 bases). The V gene's germline CDR1 is GTSNPN and CDR2 SVGIG (reference sequence). The CDR3 length is 13 residues. The CDR3 region is CAGGEGTGETQYF. The CDR3 DNA sequence: TGTGCAGGTGGAGAGGGCACTGGAGAGACCCAGTACTTC. The variable domain in full, with the rest retrieved from reference TRBV30 and TRBJ2-5, is SQTIHQWPATLVQPVGSPLSLECTVEGTSNPNLYWYRQAAGRGLQLLFYSVGIGQISSEVPQNLSASRPQDRQFILSSKKLLLSDSGFYLCAGGEGTGETQYFGPGTRLLVL.

Many counts were recorded for this clone. This chain connects TRBV6-1 to TRBJ2-7, with D perhaps matching TRBD1 (6 bases). Germline loops: CDR1 MNHNS, CDR2 SASEGT. The V end lost 10 bases, the J end lost 5 bases, and 21 bases lay between the germline ends. The CDR3 runs 14 residues. In nucleotides, the CDR3 is TGTGCCACGAGGCGAGGGGGAGACTTGGACGAGCAGTACTTC. Translating it yields CATRRGGDLDEQYF.

The chain combines TRBV27 with TRBJ2-7; D unresolved. From germline, CDR1 is MNHEY and CDR2 SMNVEV (reference sequence). Trimming pared 7 bases from V and 0 bases from J, leaving 13 bases between. This CDR3 spans 14 amino acids. For the CDR3, the DNA is TGTGCCAGCAAACCGGTGGTCCGCTCCTACGAGCAGTACTTC. This codes for CASKPVVRSYEQYF.

A note on this clone: A read error is the likely source, as a far larger clone sits one nucleotide away. The chain is built from TRBV7-3 and TRBJ1-4, with TRBD1 as a possible D gene (5 bases). Germline V CDR1 and CDR2: SGHTA, FQGTGA. This CDR3 comprises 16 residues. CDR3 sequence (DNA): TGTGCCAGCAGCTCTCGGGACCCTGCAACTAATGAAAAACCGTTTTTT. Amino acids: CASSSRDPATNEKPFF. The whole variable domain, filled in from reference TRBV7-3 and TRBJ1-4, reads GAGVSQTPSNKVTEKGKYVELRCDPISGHTALYWYRQSLGQGPEFLIYFQGTGAADDSGLPNDRFFAVRPEGSVSTLKIQRTERGDSAVYLCASSSRDPATNEKPFFGSGTQLSVL.

The J gene is TRBJ2-1, the V gene TRBV11-2; TRBD2 might be the D (6 bases). V was pared by 5 bases and J by 7 bases, with 12 bases between. This CDR3 spans 13 amino acids. CDR1 is SGHAT and CDR2 is FQNNGV in the germline V gene. For the CDR3, the DNA is TGTGCCAGCAGCCCCCGACTAGTGAATGAGCAGTTCTTC. Encoded protein: CASSPRLVNEQFF.

This CDR3 reads CASSLGPSTDTQYF. CDR3 nucleotide sequence: TGTGCCAGCAGCTTGGGCCCGAGCACAGATACGCAGTATTTT. The rearrangement uses TRBV5-5 and TRBJ2-3; no clear D. V shed 0 bases and J shed 0 bases, with 5 bases lying between them. The CDR3 is 14 residues long. Germline values: CDR1 SGHKS, CDR2 YYEKEE (reference sequence).

The chain carries TRBV11-2 and TRBJ1-3, with D unclear. V lost 11 bases and J 0 bases, leaving 14 bases between the germline ends. The CDR3 consists of 14 residues. CDR1 SGHAT and CDR2 FQNNGV come from the germline V gene. The CDR3 DNA sequence: TGTGCCGTATCGAGCTTCAGCTCTGGAAACACCATATATTTT. Its translation: CAVSSFSSGNTIYF.

About this clone itself: Mismatch with germline at one junction end may stem from a read error. The V call is TRBV19, the J call TRBJ1-5; 9 bases match TRBD1. The CDR3 sequence is 14 residues long. CDR1 and CDR2 from the germline V gene are LNHDA and SQIVND (reference sequence). CDR3 region: CASSLDRGVQPQHF. CDR3 sequence (DNA): TGTGCCAGTAGTTTAGACAGGGGGGTTCAGCCCCAGCATTTT.

The chain carries TRBV28 and TRBJ2-7; D gene unclear. V was clipped by 3 bases and J by 2 bases, with 11 bases between them. CDR3 size: 14 residues. Germline V gene sequence: CDR1 MDHEN, CDR2 SYDVKM. The CDR3 nucleotides are TGTGCCAGCAGTTTGTGGGCCGCTGCCTACGAGCAGTACTTC. This sequence encodes CASSLWAAAYEQYF.

V and J are TRBV11-2 and TRBJ1-5, with TRBD1 identical over 8 bases. The CDR3 is 14 residues long. After removal of 0 bases from V and 9 bases from J, the junction contained 4 bases not matched to a gene. Germline-derived CDR1 and CDR2 are SGHAT and FQNNGV. For the CDR3, the DNA is TGTGCCAGCAGCTTAGAGGGACAGGTGGTGCCCCAGCATTTT. Residues: CASSLEGQVVPQHF.

With regard to this clone: Mismatch with germline at one junction end may stem from a read error. This CDR3 is also generated by other DNA sequences in the sample. J is TRBJ2-7 and V is TRBV28; TRBD1 aligns across 9 bases. Looked up from germline, CDR1 is MDHEN and CDR2 is SYDVKM. The CDR3 totals 14 residues. The CDR3 region is CASSLLQGAVEQYF. The CDR3 nucleotides are TGTGCCAGCAGCTTATTACAGGGGGCGGTAGAGCAGTACTTC.

The chain has TRBV5-1 and TRBJ2-1; unclear D gene. Trimming took off 5 bases at V and 0 bases at J, with 6 bases between the two ends. Germline V gene lookup returns CDR1 SGHRS and CDR2 YFSETQ. CDR3 length: 13 amino acids. The CDR3 protein is CASSYGSYNEQFF. The CDR3 DNA sequence: TGCGCCAGCAGTTACGGCTCCTACAATGAGCAGTTCTTC.

The chain uses TRBV29-1 and TRBJ2-1; D perhaps matches TRBD1 (5 bases). V was cut by 4 bases and J by 10 bases, with 17 bases left in between. The CDR3 has 13 amino acids. CDR1 and CDR2 (germline): SQVTM, ANQGSEA. The CDR3 coding sequence is TGCAGCGTTGGCAGGGCTGAGTGGCGAGAGCAGTTCTTC. It is translated as CSVGRAEWREQFF.

The chain combines TRBV11-2 with TRBJ2-7; 13 bases align to TRBD2. Germline values: CDR1 SGHAT, CDR2 FQNNGV. V was pared by 5 bases and J by 1 base, with 2 bases of the junction left unmatched. The length of the CDR3 is 15 residues. CDR3 in amino acids: CASSKGLAGSYEQYF. CDR3 nucleotides: TGTGCCAGCAGCAAGGGACTAGCGGGATCCTACGAGCAGTACTTC. Filled out from reference TRBV11-2 and TRBJ2-7, the complete variable domain reads EAGVAQSPRYKIIEKRQSVAFWCNPISGHATLYWYQQILGQGPKLLIQFQNNGVVDDSQLPKDRFSAERLKGVDSTLKIQPAKLEDSAVYLCASSKGLAGSYEQYFGPGTRLTVT.

The chain employs TRBV19 and TRBJ2-7; 12 bases agree with TRBD2. The V gene end was trimmed by 2 bases and the J gene end by 2 bases; junction bases not matched to a gene: 7. In germline, CDR1 is LNHDA, CDR2 SQIVND (reference sequence). CDR3 length: 17 residues. The CDR3 protein is CASSIPTSGGTTYEQYF. CDR3 sequence (DNA): TGTGCCAGTAGTATACCGACTAGCGGGGGTACCACCTACGAGCAGTACTTC.

J is TRBJ2-3 and V is TRBV11-3; 7 positions match TRBD2. With V trimmed by 6 bases and J by 4 bases, 13 bases remained unmatched. The CDR3 length is 16 residues. Germline CDR1 is SGHNT and CDR2 is YENEEA. CDR3: CASSRGLDGSSDTQYF. In nucleotides, the CDR3 is TGTGCCAGCAGTCGAGGACTAGATGGGTCCTCAGATACGCAGTATTTT.

The gene calls are TRBV28 and TRBJ1-3, with D hard to call. Germline V gene sequence: CDR1 MDHEN, CDR2 SYDVKM. The CDR3 spans 14 residues. V was trimmed by 6 bases and J by 0 bases, leaving 9 bases between them. As DNA, the CDR3 is TGTGCCAGCAGCAAACAGCGCTCTGGAAACACCATATATTTT. Protein: CASSKQRSGNTIYF.

The V gene is TRBV2, the J gene TRBJ1-6, with D hard to call. CDR3 length equals 13 residues. The V gene lost 7 bases and the J gene lost 7 bases, with 11 bases spanning the gap. CDR1 is SNHLY and CDR2 is FYNNEI in the germline V gene. The CDR3 DNA reads as TGTGCCAGCACGATCCAGGAAAATTCACCCCTCCACTTT. Amino acids: CASTIQENSPLHF.

This clone was recorded a few times. J is TRBJ2-7 and V is TRBV5-1; no clear D gene. Germline CDR1 reads SGHRS; CDR2 reads YFSETQ. The CDR3 consists of 16 residues. Deletions cut 5 bases from V and 3 bases from J, with 21 bases between. The CDR3 DNA follows: TGCGCCAGCAGATTTGACTCACGGCCCCAATTCTACGAGCAGTACTTC. Translating gives CASRFDSRPQFYEQYF.

The rearrangement links TRBV7-2 to TRBJ2-7; TRBD2 agrees at 11 bases. CDR1 is SGHTA and CDR2 is FQGNSA in the germline V gene. With V trimmed by 2 bases and J by 4 bases, 13 bases remained unmatched. This CDR3 region has 18 residues. The CDR3 DNA follows: TGTGCCAGCAGCTTAATGGCTAGCGGGAGGACTAGTCCATACGAGCAGTACTTC. Translated: CASSLMASGRTSPYEQYF.

This clone was seen only a few times. The rearrangement joins TRBV19 to TRBJ1-1; D gene unclear. With 5 bases removed from V and 3 bases from J, the gap between germline ends came to 10 bases. This CDR3 region has 13 residues. Germline V gene sequence: CDR1 LNHDA, CDR2 SQIVND (reference sequence). The CDR3 nucleotides read TGTGCCAGTAGTCTGGGGAGCTACACTGAAGCTTTCTTT. Translation: CASSLGSYTEAFF.

Ten or more counts support this clone. The genes are TRBV6-6 and TRBJ1-2; D is ambiguous. The CDR3 totals 13 residues. In germline, CDR1 is MNHNY, CDR2 SVGAGI (reference sequence). Trimming shortened V by 5 bases and J by 0 bases, and 7 bases separated the two germline ends. The CDR3 sequence: CASSVSPNYGYTF. DNA for the CDR3: TGTGCCAGCAGTGTCAGTCCTAACTATGGCTACACCTTC.